The 22 T cell receptor beta chains reported below all come from one sample, sequenced in a study of cytomegalovirus exposure and HLA in healthy donors. The PCR had 60 Vbeta and 13 Jbeta primers. Only in-frame clones appear in the TCRdb table, and some are missing; sequencing was by immunoSEQ multiplex PCR. The table shows tens of thousands of clones, with almost 80% occurring only once. Sequencing was done on a sample of PBMCs. These TCRs come from a female donor in good health and CMV-seronegative.

The chain recombines TRBV7-2 with TRBJ1-3; maybe TRBD1 (5 bases). Between the trimmed V and J ends, which lost 4 bases and 2 bases, there was a span of 6 bases. The CDR3 consists of 13 residues. Germline V gene data show CDR1 as SGHTA and CDR2 as FQGNSA. This CDR3 reads CASSSGPGNTIYF. In nucleotides, the CDR3 is TGTGCCAGCAGCTCAGGGCCTGGAAACACCATATATTTT.

This chain connects TRBV7-9 to TRBJ2-1; tentatively, D is TRBD2 (5 bases). This CDR3 region has 16 residues. With 1 base removed from V and 4 bases from J, the gap between germline ends came to 14 bases. Germline loops: CDR1 SEHNR, CDR2 FQNEAQ (reference sequence). For the CDR3, the DNA is TGTGCCAGCAGCTTAGTTGAGGGCTCGGGGTACAATGAGCAGTTCTTC. Translating gives CASSLVEGSGYNEQFF.

V gene TRBV27 combines with J gene TRBJ2-3; possibly TRBD1 for D (5 bases). CDR3 length: 16 residues. Germline values: CDR1 MNHEY, CDR2 SMNVEV (reference sequence). V lost 2 bases and J lost 7, with 19 bases in between. CDR3 DNA: TGTGCCAGCAGTTTAGAAAGACTCCACCCAGGGAATACGCAGTATTTT. Protein sequence: CASSLERLHPGNTQYF.

This clone has just one count. The V gene is TRBV5-4, the J gene TRBJ2-7, with 9 nucleotides matching TRBD2. The CDR3 is 16 amino acids. Germline assignment: CDR1 SGHNT and CDR2 YYREEE (reference sequence). V lost 2 bases and J lost 2; bases outside the gene matches: 8. The CDR3 nucleotides are TGTGCCAGCAGCTTTGTGTCTAGCGGGGTTGCCTACGAGCAGTACTTC. Translation: CASSFVSSGVAYEQYF. The full variable domain, in which reference TRBV5-4 and TRBJ2-7 provide the parts outside the CDR3, is ETGVTQSPTHLIKTRGQQVTLRCSSQSGHNTVSWYQQALGQGPQFIFQYYREEENGRGNFPPRFSGLQFPNYSSELNVNALELDDSALYLCASSFVSSGVAYEQYFGPGTRLTVT.

This clone was seen only a few times. The gene calls are TRBV7-9 and TRBJ2-3; 12 positions match TRBD2. This CDR3 region has 18 residues. V lost 0 bases to trimming and J lost 3 bases; unmatched junction nucleotides: 7. CDR1 SEHNR and CDR2 FQNEAQ come from the germline V gene (reference sequence). The CDR3 coding sequence is TGTGCCAGCAGCTTAGCCCAGAGCGGGACTAGCGGGACAGATACGCAGTATTTT. Protein product: CASSLAQSGTSGTDTQYF.

J is TRBJ1-1 and V is TRBV2; 7 nucleotides agree with TRBD1. This CDR3 region has 14 residues. In germline, CDR1 is SNHLY, CDR2 FYNNEI. The ends lost 10 bases at V and 0 bases at J; junction bases unmatched: 8. The CDR3 loop is CATPGTEMNTEAFF. For the CDR3, the DNA is TGTGCCACTCCCGGGACAGAAATGAACACTGAAGCTTTCTTT. The whole variable domain, remainder taken from reference TRBV2 and TRBJ1-1, is EPEVTQTPSHQVTQMGQEVILRCVPISNHLYFYWYRQILGQKVEFLVSFYNNEISEKSEIFDDQFSVERPDGSNFTLKIRSTKLEDSAMYFCATPGTEMNTEAFFGQGTRLTVV.

This chain joins TRBV4-3 and TRBJ2-7; a weak D match, TRBD1 (6 bases). Trimming pared 3 bases from V and 7 bases from J, leaving 16 bases between. CDR3 length: 14 amino acids. CDR1 is LGHNA and CDR2 is YSLEER in the germline V gene. Here the CDR3 DNA reads TGCGCCAGCAGCCAGGCTTGGGGGCCGGGGGAGCAGTACTTC. Protein sequence: CASSQAWGPGEQYF.

The CDR3: CSVEGDRVGQETQYF. CDR3 nucleotides: TGCAGCGTTGAAGGGGACAGGGTGGGACAGGAGACCCAGTACTTC. The chain carries TRBV29-1 and TRBJ2-5, with 9 bases fitting TRBD1. CDR3 length: 15 residues. Trimming cost V 1 base and J 5 bases; bases outside gene matches: 8. The germline CDR1 and CDR2 sequences are SQVTM and ANQGSEA.

This clone showed up just once. This CDR3 is missing its conserved last phenylalanine or tryptophan, likely due to a read error. The CDR3 loop reads CASSLGTGRTEAFS. The CDR3 DNA is TGTGCCAGCAGCTTAGGGACAGGGCGGACTGAAGCTTTCTCT. This chain connects TRBV13 to TRBJ1-1; 7 bases align to TRBD1. CDR1 is PRHDT and CDR2 is FYEKMQ in the germline V gene (reference sequence). The CDR3 consists of 14 residues. Unmatched junction bases numbered 3, after V lost 0 bases and J lost 5 bases.

The chain combines TRBV7-9 with TRBJ2-7, with 10 bases aligning to TRBD1. The CDR3 runs to 15 residues. Germline CDR1 and CDR2: SEHNR and FQNEAQ (reference sequence). V lost 3 bases and J lost 0; bases outside the gene matches: 2. The CDR3 is CASSFRDRGSYEQYF. DNA for the CDR3: TGTGCCAGCAGCTTCCGGGACAGGGGCTCCTACGAGCAGTACTTC.

This clone was counted a single time. The V and J genes are TRBV27 and TRBJ1-2; D is perhaps TRBD1 (6 bases). V was clipped by 3 bases and J by 4 bases, with 15 bases between them. Germline values: CDR1 MNHEY, CDR2 SMNVEV (reference sequence). This CDR3 comprises 15 residues. The CDR3 nucleotides read TGTGCCAGCAGTTTCGCGGTGACAGGAACCTATGGCTACACCTTC. It yields the protein CASSFAVTGTYGYTF.

In this sample, this clone turned up once. The chain uses TRBV19 and TRBJ1-1, with 8 positions matching TRBD1. The CDR3 is 13 amino acids. Germline V lookup: CDR1 LNHDA, CDR2 SQIVND (reference sequence). V was clipped by 5 bases and J by 1 base; unmatched bases: 0. DNA of the CDR3: TGTGCCAGTAGTGACAGGGGGAACACTGAAGCTTTCTTT. Translation gives CASSDRGNTEAFF.

In DNA, the CDR3 is TGTGCCAGTAGTGTGGGACAGGGATTTAGGCCCCAGCATTTT. Protein: CASSVGQGFRPQHF. This chain links TRBV19 with TRBJ1-5; 9 bases are a match to TRBD1. The CDR3 sequence is 14 residues long. CDR1 LNHDA and CDR2 SQIVND come from the germline V gene (reference sequence). The V and J ends lost 5 bases and 9 bases, in that order; junction bases with no gene match: 8. The full variable domain, with the rest looked up from reference TRBV19 and TRBJ1-5, is DGGITQSPKYLFRKEGQNVTLSCEQNLNHDAMYWYRQDPGQGLRLIYYSQIVNDFQKGDIAEGYSVSREKKESFPLTVTSAQKNPTAFYLCASSVGQGFRPQHFGDGTRLSIL.

This clone was counted a few times. The rearrangement uses TRBV7-6 and TRBJ1-1; no clear D. CDR1 and CDR2 (germline): SGHVS, FNYEAQ. The length of the CDR3 is 13 residues. V dropped 2 bases and J dropped 1 base, with 5 bases sitting between them. The CDR3 is CASSLRRNTEAFF. CDR3 DNA sequence: TGTGCCAGCAGCTTAAGGAGGAACACTGAAGCTTTCTTT.

V gene TRBV29-1 combines with J gene TRBJ2-7; 7 bases agree with TRBD1. Trimming cost V 6 bases and J 2 bases; bases outside gene matches: 16. Per the germline V gene, CDR1 is SQVTM and CDR2 is ANQGSEA. The CDR3 has 16 residues. CDR3 nucleotides: TGCAGCGTCAACCGGGACAGTAAAGGTGGGGCCTACGAGCAGTACTTC. Amino acids: CSVNRDSKGGAYEQYF.

V gene TRBV7-2 combines with J gene TRBJ2-2; TRBD1 might be the D (6 bases). Per the germline V gene, CDR1 is SGHTA and CDR2 is FQGNSA. There are 13 residues in the CDR3. The V gene lost 5 bases and the J gene lost 8 bases, with 12 bases spanning the gap. The CDR3 protein is CASSRPGAGELFF. The CDR3, as DNA: TGTGCCAGCAGCCGCCCAGGGGCAGGGGAGCTGTTTTTT.

The V call is TRBV9, the J call TRBJ1-1, with D possibly TRBD1 on 5 matching bases. The V and J ends lost 0 bases and 1 base respectively, with 16 bases between them. Germline CDR1 and CDR2: SGDLS and YYNGEE. The CDR3 sequence is 17 residues long. The CDR3 nucleotides are TGTGCCAGCAGCGTAGCACCCCTGGGGCAGGGGAACACTGAAGCTTTCTTT. Residues: CASSVAPLGQGNTEAFF.

The chain combines TRBV28 with TRBJ2-3, with D tentatively TRBD2 (5 bases). Germline loops: CDR1 MDHEN, CDR2 SYDVKM. This CDR3 comprises 14 residues. Trimming removed 7 bases from V and 1 base from J, with 12 bases in between. In DNA form, the CDR3 reads TGTGCCAGCATGCGAGGGCTACGCACAGATACGCAGTATTTT. This codes for CASMRGLRTDTQYF.

The rearrangement uses TRBV6-5 and TRBJ1-1; possibly TRBD1 for D (5 bases). The germline V gene encodes CDR1 MNHEY and CDR2 SVGAGI. V lost 1 base to trimming and J lost 1 base, with 7 bases between them. The CDR3 runs 14 residues. DNA of the CDR3: TGTGCCAGCAGTTACTTGGACACGAACACTGAAGCTTTCTTT. Its translation: CASSYLDTNTEAFF.

Written as DNA, the CDR3 is TGTGCCAGCAGTGATGCTAGCGGGGACAATGAGCAGTTCTTC. Protein product: CASSDASGDNEQFF. The V and J genes are TRBV2 and TRBJ2-1; 9 nucleotides match TRBD2. This CDR3 comprises 14 residues. Germline V lookup: CDR1 SNHLY, CDR2 FYNNEI. The junction had 2 bases not matched to a gene; V was cut back by 3 bases and J by 5 bases.

This clone was observed a few times. The chain recombines TRBV6-4 with TRBJ1-1, with 10 bases identical to TRBD1. The CDR3 consists of 12 residues. J lost 4 bases, V lost 8 bases, and 1 base had no gene match. Germline lookup yields CDR1 MRHNA and CDR2 SNTAGT. In DNA, the CDR3 is TGTGCCAGCCGGGACAGGGGCACTGAAGCTTTCTTT. Its translation: CASRDRGTEAFF.

The table lists this clone with a few counts. The CDR3 is CASRWTGQANVLTF. The CDR3 nucleotides are TGTGCCAGCAGATGGACAGGGCAGGCCAACGTCCTGACTTTC. This chain joins TRBV6-1 and TRBJ2-6; 8 bases align to TRBD1. This CDR3 contains 14 residues. V was clipped by 6 bases and J by 6 bases; unmatched bases: 4. Germline values: CDR1 MNHNS, CDR2 SASEGT.